These T cell receptor beta chains were read from a single sample in a study of siplizumab effects on memory and regulatory T cells. Data came from immunoSEQ multiplex PCR; TCRdb stores just in-frame clones and leaves some out. The sample includes some 90,000 clones, approximately 90% of them seen just once. Input material: CD4+ T cells sorted from blood. All receptors come from a human donor in good health. CDR3s include the opening cysteine and the closing phenylalanine or tryptophan. Each record gives: V gene, CDR3 length, CDR3 protein.

V gene: TRBV28; CDR3 length: 20; CDR3 protein: CASSSPPGQGAGLSGNTIYF
V gene: TRBV28; CDR3 length: 15; CDR3 protein: CASRRTTSSYNEQFF
V gene: TRBV15; CDR3 length: 18; CDR3 protein: CATSRVPAGTGGNYGYTF
V gene: TRBV18; CDR3 length: 14; CDR3 protein: CASSPGAARETQYF
V gene: TRBV19; CDR3 length: 11; CDR3 protein: CASSPDGELFF
V gene: TRBV10-2; CDR3 length: 12; CDR3 protein: CASSEGGGMAFF
V gene: TRBV9; CDR3 length: 17; CDR3 protein: CASSARREAGSYNEQFF
V gene: TRBV6-6; CDR3 length: 12; CDR3 protein: CASRFDARPLHF
V gene: TRBV2; CDR3 length: 13; CDR3 protein: CASGTGRNYGYTF
V gene: TRBV10-3; CDR3 length: 13; CDR3 protein: CAIRDRPLSGYTF
V gene: TRBV27; CDR3 length: 14; CDR3 protein: CASSIQWGNTEAFF
V gene: TRBV19; CDR3 length: 15; CDR3 protein: CASSKSNGGANVLTF
V gene: TRBV19; CDR3 length: 13; CDR3 protein: CASRTTGWGGYTF
V gene: TRBV5-4; CDR3 length: 17; CDR3 protein: CASSPTGQGSGANVLTF